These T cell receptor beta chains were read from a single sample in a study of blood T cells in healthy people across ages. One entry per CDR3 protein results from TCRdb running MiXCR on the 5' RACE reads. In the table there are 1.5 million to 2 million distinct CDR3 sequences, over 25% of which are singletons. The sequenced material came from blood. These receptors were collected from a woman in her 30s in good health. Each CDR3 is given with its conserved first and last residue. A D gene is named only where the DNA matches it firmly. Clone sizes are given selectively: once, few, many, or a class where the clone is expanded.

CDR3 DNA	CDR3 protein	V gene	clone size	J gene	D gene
TGCGCCAGCAGCTTGCAGGGGGTTTACGGGCAGTACTTC	CASSLQGVYGQYF	TRBV5-1	-	TRBJ2-7	TRBD1
TGCAGTGCCAGAACCGGGGACTTTAATGAAAAACTGTTTTTT	CSARTGDFNEKLFF	TRBV20-1	-	TRBJ1-4	-
TGTGCCAGCACAGGGCCTCTGGGGGCTGGGGCCAACGTCCTGACTTTC	CASTGPLGAGANVLTF	TRBV28	few	TRBJ2-6	-
TGCAGTGCTAGCCGCTCCACAGGGTCCTATAATTCACCCCTCCACTTT	CSASRSTGSYNSPLHF	TRBV20-1	few	TRBJ1-6	-
TGTGCCAGCAGTCGAGGAGGTAGCGGGGGCTACGAGCAGTACTTC	CASSRGGSGGYEQYF	TRBV7-2	many	TRBJ2-7	TRBD2
TGCAGTGCCGCCGGGGGAGGGGAGGGCTCCCACCGTGGCTACACCTTC	CSAAGGGEGSHRGYTF	TRBV20-1	-	TRBJ1-2	-
TGTGCCAGCAGTCGAGGGGCAGAAGGCTACACCTTC	CASSRGAEGYTF	TRBV12-3/TRBV12-4	-	TRBJ1-2	-
TGTGCCCCAGCGGTGATGTACTCCTACGAGCAGTACTTC	CAPAVMYSYEQYF	TRBV27	-	TRBJ2-7	-
TGCAGTGCTAGAGAGGACAGGGCAGGCGGGGAGCTGTTTTTT	CSAREDRAGGELFF	TRBV20-1	-	TRBJ2-2	TRBD1
TGTGCCAGCAGTACTAACAGGGGAGAGAATTATGGCTACACCTTC	CASSTNRGENYGYTF	TRBV6-5	-	TRBJ1-2	TRBD1
TGTGCCATCAGTGAGTTTACTAGTGGCCACGAGCAGTACTTC	CAISEFTSGHEQYF	TRBV10-3	-	TRBJ2-7	-
TGTGCCAGCCCTGTCCCCGGGACGCCGAATTCACCCCTCCACTTT	CASPVPGTPNSPLHF	TRBV2	-	TRBJ1-6	-
TGCAGTGCGAGACTGTCCCGAGATCAGTTCTTC	CSARLSRDQFF	TRBV20-1	-	TRBJ2-1	-
TGTGCCAGCAGAACCTCGGGGCGCCAAGAGACCCAGTACTTC	CASRTSGRQETQYF	TRBV27	many	TRBJ2-5	-